A single sample gave rise to the 19 T cell receptor beta chains below, sequenced in a study of beta chain features in type 1 diabetes. Points from the study as a whole: Type 1 diabetes patients had TCRB CDR3s that were shorter (moderately but significantly so) in all four CD4+ subsets.

These receptors are not linked to any known antigen. Expressed TCRB transcripts were sequenced after all isolated RNA was converted to cDNA. Here immunoSEQ multiplex PCR was the method, and the copy in TCRdb shows in-frame clones only, minus some. This table has more than 250,000 clones, just over 20% appearing once. Material for sequencing was naive CD4+ T cells from blood. The receptors were gathered from a woman in her forties with type 1 diabetes.

This clone was observed a few times. The chain uses TRBV15 and TRBJ2-1; 9 bases line up with TRBD2. The V gene end was trimmed by 0 bases and the J gene end by 6 bases; junction bases not matched to a gene: 6. Germline assignment: CDR1 LNHNV and CDR2 YYDKDF (reference sequence). The length of the CDR3 is 16 residues. The CDR3, as DNA: TGTGCCACCAGCAGAGACATAGCGGGAGTAGGCAATGAGCAGTTCTTC. Translation gives CATSRDIAGVGNEQFF.

This clone has only a few counts. The rearrangement joins TRBV5-4 to TRBJ2-2; D is ambiguous. The germline V gene has CDR1 SGHNT and CDR2 YYREEE (reference sequence). The CDR3 loop spans 13 amino acids. V was pared by 7 bases and J by 5 bases, with 12 bases between. For the CDR3, the DNA is TGTGCCAGCTCTAAGCGAGATACCGGGGAGCTGTTTTTT. It specifies CASSKRDTGELFF.

This clone was seen only once. V usage is TRBV29-1 and J usage is TRBJ1-2; a possible D gene is TRBD1 (5 bases). In germline, CDR1 is SQVTM, CDR2 ANQGSEA. Between the trimmed V and J ends, which lost 4 bases and 8 bases, there was a span of 14 bases. The CDR3 contains 12 residues. The CDR3 protein is CSVGRGPAGYTF. CDR3 DNA: TGCAGCGTTGGGAGGGGCCCGGCGGGCTACACCTTC.

This clone was found a few times. CDR3: CASSPERGSSYEQYF. CDR3 DNA: TGTGCCAGCTCACCAGAGCGGGGAAGCTCCTACGAGCAGTACTTC. The J gene is TRBJ2-7, the V gene TRBV18; 7 positions match TRBD2. J gave up 0 bases and V 2 bases, and 4 bases lay outside the gene matches. The CDR3 contains 15 residues. Germline V gene sequence: CDR1 KGHSH, CDR2 LQKENI.

This clone was counted between two and nine times. The rearrangement links TRBV9 to TRBJ2-1; D is possibly TRBD2 (6 bases). V was pared by 3 bases and J by 7 bases, with 14 bases between. Germline V CDR1 and CDR2: SGDLS, YYNGEE. This CDR3 is 14 amino acids long. CDR3 loop: CASSAWDFRNEQFF. DNA of the CDR3: TGTGCCAGCAGCGCCTGGGACTTTCGGAATGAGCAGTTCTTC.

This clone has just a few counts. The J gene is TRBJ1-2, the V gene TRBV4-1; D is undetermined. V lost 1 base to trimming and J lost 3 bases, with 9 bases between them. The CDR3 has 14 amino acids. Germline assignment: CDR1 MGHRA and CDR2 YSYEKL. The CDR3 here is CASSQAPSDYGYTF. The CDR3 nucleotides read TGCGCCAGCAGCCAAGCGCCCAGCGACTATGGCTACACCTTC.

The rearrangement uses TRBV28 and TRBJ1-5; D is perhaps TRBD1 (6 bases). Germline CDR1 reads MDHEN; CDR2 reads SYDVKM. The germline V and J ends were trimmed by 9 bases and 2 bases, with 14 bases remaining between them. There are 14 residues in the CDR3. The chain's CDR3 is CASETGPGNQPQHF. The CDR3 coding sequence is TGTGCCAGTGAGACAGGTCCAGGCAATCAGCCCCAGCATTTT.

The chain employs TRBV7-9 and TRBJ2-3; TRBD1 might be the D (6 bases). CDR3 length: 14 residues. CDR1 SEHNR and CDR2 FQNEAQ come from the germline V gene (reference sequence). Trimming took 0 bases from V and 14 from J, leaving 18 bases between them. As DNA, the CDR3 is TGTGCCAGCAGCTTAGCCCCTAGGACAGCCGAGTGGTATTTT. Translated: CASSLAPRTAEWYF.

This chain uses TRBV7-2 with TRBJ2-7, with 7 bases identical to TRBD2. The CDR3 is 16 amino acids. Trimming at V came to 1 base and at J to 2 bases, leaving 8 bases not matched to a gene. CDR1 is SGHTA and CDR2 is FQGNSA in the germline V gene. The CDR3 sequence is CASSLVSSLAAYEQYF. In DNA, the CDR3 is TGTGCCAGCAGCTTAGTATCTTCGCTAGCGGCCTACGAGCAGTACTTC.

The genes are TRBV18 and TRBJ1-1; D is possibly TRBD1 (6 bases). The germline V gene encodes CDR1 KGHSH and CDR2 LQKENI. The ends were cut back, 3 bases at V and 8 bases at J, with 16 bases in the middle. The CDR3 loop spans 14 amino acids. CDR3 loop: CASSPAGTPREAFF. CDR3 sequence (DNA): TGTGCCAGCTCACCGGCCGGGACACCACGCGAAGCTTTCTTT. The full variable domain, completed using reference TRBV18 and TRBJ1-1, is NAGVMQNPRHLVRRRGQEARLRCSPMKGHSHVYWYRQLPEEGLKFMVYLQKENIIDESGMPKERFSAEFPKEGPSILRIQQVVRGDSAAYFCASSPAGTPREAFFGQGTRLTVV.

There are a few counts of this clone. In DNA, the CDR3 is TGCGCCAGCAGCCAAGATGGAGGGGCCCTAGCGGGGAGGAACAATGAGCAGTTCTTC. This gives the protein CASSQDGGALAGRNNEQFF. The V gene is TRBV4-3, the J gene TRBJ2-1; 9 bases align to TRBD2. Germline-derived CDR1 and CDR2 are LGHNA and YSLEER. V trimming: 0 bases; J trimming: 5 bases; junction bases outside the gene matches: 14. The CDR3 has 19 residues.

This clone was observed a few times. The chain uses TRBV4-3 and TRBJ2-7; 8 bases are a match to TRBD1. The CDR3 loop spans 14 amino acids. With 3 bases clipped from V and 5 bases from J, the junction kept 6 bases outside the gene matches. In germline, CDR1 is LGHNA, CDR2 YSLEER. The CDR3 nucleotides read TGCGCCAGCAGCCAGGGAGCAGGGGGCGACGAGCAGTACTTC. Amino acids: CASSQGAGGDEQYF.

J is TRBJ1-1 and V is TRBV9; D is undetermined. CDR1 and CDR2 from the germline V gene are SGDLS and YYNGEE. Between the trimmed V and J ends, which lost 4 bases and 1 base, there was a span of 14 bases. The CDR3 covers 15 residues. Written as DNA, the CDR3 is TGTGCCAGCAGCCCATCAGGAACCTCGAACACTGAAGCTTTCTTT. Amino acids: CASSPSGTSNTEAFF.

There are a few counts of this clone. The chain carries TRBV2 and TRBJ2-5; no clear D. Germline assignment: CDR1 SNHLY and CDR2 FYNNEI. V was trimmed by 2 bases and J by 5 bases, leaving 9 bases between them. The CDR3 contains 13 residues. CDR3 sequence: CASSEKRRETQYF. The CDR3 coding sequence is TGTGCCAGCAGTGAAAAGCGTCGGGAGACCCAGTACTTC.

The CDR3 DNA sequence: TGTGCCACCAGCAGAGATACCCAGGGGGCCGGCCGTCAGTACTTC. The encoded protein is CATSRDTQGAGRQYF. The V gene is TRBV15, the J gene TRBJ2-4, with 8 bases matching TRBD1. V was pared by 0 bases and J by 12 bases, with 10 bases of the junction left unmatched. Germline V gene sequence: CDR1 LNHNV, CDR2 YYDKDF (reference sequence). The CDR3 totals 15 residues. The full variable domain, with the rest looked up from reference TRBV15 and TRBJ2-4, is DAMVIQNPRYQVTQFGKPVTLSCSQTLNHNVMYWYQQKSSQAPKLLFHYYDKDFNNEADTPDNFQSRRPNTSFCFLDIRSPGLGDTAMYLCATSRDTQGAGRQYFGAGTRLSVL.

There are a few counts of this clone. The chain links TRBV7-9 to TRBJ2-2; D is unresolved. CDR3 length equals 18 residues. The germline V and J ends were trimmed by 3 bases and 4 bases, with 21 bases remaining between them. Germline loops: CDR1 SEHNR, CDR2 FQNEAQ (reference sequence). CDR3 region: CASSFGADRGSFTGELFF. CDR3 DNA: TGTGCCAGCAGCTTTGGTGCGGATAGAGGCTCGTTCACCGGGGAGCTGTTTTTT.

The chain has TRBV28 and TRBJ1-5; a possible D gene is TRBD1 (5 bases). V shed 5 bases and J shed 5 bases, with 25 bases lying between them. Per the germline V gene, CDR1 is MDHEN and CDR2 is SYDVKM. This CDR3 comprises 18 residues. The CDR3 here is CASSPDRLGSGLHQPQHF. In DNA form, the CDR3 reads TGTGCCAGCAGTCCTGACCGCCTGGGCTCAGGGTTGCATCAGCCCCAGCATTTT.

This clone was found a few times. This chain uses TRBV30 with TRBJ1-3; perhaps TRBD1 as D (6 bases). CDR1 is GTSNPN and CDR2 is SVGIG in the germline V gene (reference sequence). The CDR3 is 12 amino acids. Trimming took off 5 bases at V and 2 bases at J, with 7 bases between the two ends. The DNA of the CDR3 is TGTGCCTGGGGGACAACTGGAAACACCATATATTTT. As protein: CAWGTTGNTIYF. Full variable domain (remainder filled in from reference TRBV30 and TRBJ1-3): SQTIHQWPATLVQPVGSPLSLECTVEGTSNPNLYWYRQAAGRGLQLLFYSVGIGQISSEVPQNLSASRPQDRQFILSSKKLLLSDSGFYLCAWGTTGNTIYFGEGSWLTVV.

The chain couples TRBV5-4 to TRBJ2-3; D unresolved. Trimming left V 3 bases short and J 4 bases short, with 12 bases between. CDR3 size: 14 residues. Germline CDR1 is SGHNT and CDR2 is YYREEE (reference sequence). CDR3 residues: CASSSPMASDTQYF. The DNA for the CDR3 is TGTGCCAGCAGCTCCCCCATGGCTTCAGATACGCAGTATTTT.